Described below is a single T cell receptor (beta chain) sequence and its context. What it binds is not known. This sample is part of a study of T cells expressing NK-cell markers. Study-wide results and limits: Among CD8+ T cells from five or six donors, dominant NKG2C+ clonotypes accounted for about 1.0-7.0%. Uncertainty persisted over the HCMV specificity of expanded NKG2C+ T cell clones.

Scientists made TCR beta cDNA using 5'RACE template switching with UMIs. Using the 5' RACE reads, TCRdb records one entry per CDR3 protein without DNA. The sample has about 160,000 distinct CDR3 sequences. CDR1 LGHDT and CDR2 YNNKEL come from the germline V gene (reference sequence). This CDR3 is built from 16 residues. The receptor was derived from a man aged 18 to 69 in good health. Sample: blood T cells: a sorted CD56 or NKG2C T cell subset, CD4+ or CD8+ T cells, or bulk PBMC T cells (not recorded which). The genes are TRBV3-1 and TRBJ2-7; the TCRdb call, TRBD1, lacks DNA for checking. CDR3 residues: CASSQVPWGVLHEQYF.